The entry that follows covers one T cell receptor beta chain sequence. Its antigen specificity is not known. Base quality data are lacking; no much larger clone is found one base away. Including cysteine and phenylalanine, the CDR3 has 12 amino acids. Only the CDR3 region is kept as DNA, spanning 36 bases read in frame from base 1. V loses 1 base, J loses 10 bases, and the germline ends lie 11 bases apart. Based on the germline V gene (reference sequence), the CDR1 and CDR2 sequences are DFQATT and SNEGSKA. TCR alpha and beta CDR3 regions were amplified with the iRepertoire nested amplicon-rescue multiplex PCR (arm-PCR) platform from RNA. The input for one-step reverse transcription and amplification was about 90-450 ng of tissue mRNA or PBMC total RNA. After bead purification, a secondary multiplex PCR added Illumina adapters, and libraries were gel-purified between 200 and 400 bp. Libraries carried internal 6-nucleotide barcodes used for demultiplexing. Sequencing of libraries was performed on an Illumina MiSeq with 2x220 or 2x250 nucleotide paired-end reads. Under the source paper's analysis protocol: FLASH 1.2.11 was used to merge paired reads, and BWA-MEM then aligned the reads to the GRCh37 human genome before TRA and TRB reads were extracted. For V and J assignment, an IMGT-derived reference of cassette sequences and CDR3 motifs that included pseudogenes was used. Reads were translated in three frames, and productive CDR3s were defined as those with a C...FGXG motif and no stop codons. Unique combinations of V-J cassette pair and CDR3 amino acid sequence were defined as clonotypes. Filtering of reads was based on Hamming distance, with the threshold set by the sequence error rate of each sample in mapped regions. TCRdb applied fastp at Q25 and MiXCR to the public reads, then kept only in-frame beta chains. All rows with the same CDR3 protein become a single entry with the most common DNA and genes. Here the V and J calls rest on TCRdb's processing, not on the authors' analysis. The sample profile shows approximately 120,000 distinct CDR3 sequences; 25% to 30% of them were found once. Approximately 35% of the sample comes from the top ten.

The data were obtained in a study of glioma-infiltrating T cells (dated by TCRdb to about 2016). The study in broad terms: TCR alpha- and beta-chain repertoires were sequenced from glioma tissue, non-neoplastic brain tissue and matched peripheral blood mononuclear cells. To measure how far tissue and blood T-cell populations diverged, each tissue-infiltrating repertoire was compared against the peripheral blood repertoire of the same patient. Three low-grade glioma patients, about 8 primary glioblastoma patients and three non-glioma patients contributing non-neoplastic brain tissue were included in the paired cohort.

General conclusions and limits of the study: The group comparisons were based on small numbers of patients: three non-neoplastic, three low-grade glioma and several glioblastoma patients. Very few CDR3 sequences were shared between tissue and blood, attributed to high CDR3 diversity and limited sampling. VJ-independent divergence between tissue and blood was below expectation in non-neoplastic patients but above expectation in all gliomas, especially low-grade gliomas.

Rearrangement joined TRBV20-1 to TRBJ2-1; the D call is possibly TRBD1 or TRBD2, each sharing 6 bases. Sample: glioma tissue, nonneoplastic brain tissue, or PBMCs (not recorded which). The TCR was taken from a human donor with low-grade glioma or glioblastoma, undergoing nonglioma brain surgery, or in good health (not recorded which). CDR3 loop: CSARGGAEEQFF. Here is the DNA: TGCAGTGCTAGAGGGGGGGCAGAGGAGCAGTTCTTC.